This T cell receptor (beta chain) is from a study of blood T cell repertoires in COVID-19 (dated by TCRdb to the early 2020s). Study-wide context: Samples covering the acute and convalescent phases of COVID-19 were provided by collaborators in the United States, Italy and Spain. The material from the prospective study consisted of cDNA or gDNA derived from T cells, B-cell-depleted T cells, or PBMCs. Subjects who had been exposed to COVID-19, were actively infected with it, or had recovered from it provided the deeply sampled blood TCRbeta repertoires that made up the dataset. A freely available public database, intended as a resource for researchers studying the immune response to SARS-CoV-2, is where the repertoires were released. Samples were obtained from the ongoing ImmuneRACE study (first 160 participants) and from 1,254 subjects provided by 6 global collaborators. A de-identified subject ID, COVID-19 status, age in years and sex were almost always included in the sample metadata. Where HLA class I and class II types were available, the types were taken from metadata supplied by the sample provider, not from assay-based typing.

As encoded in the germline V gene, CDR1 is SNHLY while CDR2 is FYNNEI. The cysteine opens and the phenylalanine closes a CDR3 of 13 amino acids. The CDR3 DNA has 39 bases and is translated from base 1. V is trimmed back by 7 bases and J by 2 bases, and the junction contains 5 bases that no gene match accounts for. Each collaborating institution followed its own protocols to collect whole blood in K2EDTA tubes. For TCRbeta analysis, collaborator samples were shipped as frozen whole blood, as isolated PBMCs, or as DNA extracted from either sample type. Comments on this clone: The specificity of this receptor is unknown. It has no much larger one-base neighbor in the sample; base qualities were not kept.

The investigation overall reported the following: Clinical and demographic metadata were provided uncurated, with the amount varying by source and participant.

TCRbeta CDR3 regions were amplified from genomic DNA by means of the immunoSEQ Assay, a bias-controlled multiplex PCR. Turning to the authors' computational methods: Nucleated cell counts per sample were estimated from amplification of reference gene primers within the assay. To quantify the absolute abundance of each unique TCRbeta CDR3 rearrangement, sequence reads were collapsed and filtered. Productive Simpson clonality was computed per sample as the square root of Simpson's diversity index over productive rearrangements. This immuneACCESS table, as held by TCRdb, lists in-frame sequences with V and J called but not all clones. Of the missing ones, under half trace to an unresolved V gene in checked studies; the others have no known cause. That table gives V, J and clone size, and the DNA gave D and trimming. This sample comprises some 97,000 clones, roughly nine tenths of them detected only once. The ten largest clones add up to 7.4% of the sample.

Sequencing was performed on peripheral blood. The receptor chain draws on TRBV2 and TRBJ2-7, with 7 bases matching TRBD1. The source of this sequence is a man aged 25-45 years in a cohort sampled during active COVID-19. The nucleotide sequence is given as TGTGCCAGCACAGACAGGGTACCCTACGAGCAGTACTTC. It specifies CASTDRVPYEQYF.